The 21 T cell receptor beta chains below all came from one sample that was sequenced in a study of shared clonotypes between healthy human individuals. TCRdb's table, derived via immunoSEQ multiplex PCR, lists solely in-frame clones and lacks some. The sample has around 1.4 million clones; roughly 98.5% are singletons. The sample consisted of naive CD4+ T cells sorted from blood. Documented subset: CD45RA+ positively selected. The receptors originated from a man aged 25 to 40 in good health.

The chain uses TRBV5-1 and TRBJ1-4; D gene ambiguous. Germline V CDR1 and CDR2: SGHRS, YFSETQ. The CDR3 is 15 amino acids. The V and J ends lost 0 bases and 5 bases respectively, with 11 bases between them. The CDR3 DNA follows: TGCGCCAGCAGCTTGGAAATGAGGGCGAATGAAAAACTGTTTTTT. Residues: CASSLEMRANEKLFF.

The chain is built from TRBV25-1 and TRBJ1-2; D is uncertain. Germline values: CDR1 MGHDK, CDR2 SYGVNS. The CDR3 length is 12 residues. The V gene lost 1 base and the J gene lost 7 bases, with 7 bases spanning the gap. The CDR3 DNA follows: TGTGCCAGCAGTGAATCGGGGTTTGGCTACACCTTC. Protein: CASSESGFGYTF.

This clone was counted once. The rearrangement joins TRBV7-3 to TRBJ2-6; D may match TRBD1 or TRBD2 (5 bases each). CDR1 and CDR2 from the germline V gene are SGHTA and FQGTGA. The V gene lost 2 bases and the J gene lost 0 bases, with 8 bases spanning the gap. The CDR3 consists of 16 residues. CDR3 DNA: TGTGCCAGCAGCTTAGGGGGTTCCTCTGGGGCCAACGTCCTGACTTTC. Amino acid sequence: CASSLGGSSGANVLTF.

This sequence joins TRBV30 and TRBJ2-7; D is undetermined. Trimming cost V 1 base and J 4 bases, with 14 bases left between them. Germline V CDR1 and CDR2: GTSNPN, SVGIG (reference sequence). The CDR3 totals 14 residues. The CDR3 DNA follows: TGTGCCTGGAGTGCCCACGGATTCGGGTACGAGCAGTACTTC. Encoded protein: CAWSAHGFGYEQYF. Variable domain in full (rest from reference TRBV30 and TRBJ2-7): SQTIHQWPATLVQPVGSPLSLECTVEGTSNPNLYWYRQAAGRGLQLLFYSVGIGQISSEVPQNLSASRPQDRQFILSSKKLLLSDSGFYLCAWSAHGFGYEQYFGPGTRLTVT.

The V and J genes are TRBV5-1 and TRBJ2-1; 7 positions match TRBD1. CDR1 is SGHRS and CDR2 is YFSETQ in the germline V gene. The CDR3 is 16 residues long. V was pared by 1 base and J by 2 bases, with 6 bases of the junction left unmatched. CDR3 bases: TGCGCCAGCAGCTTGACAGACAGGGCCACCTACAATGAGCAGTTCTTC. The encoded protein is CASSLTDRATYNEQFF.

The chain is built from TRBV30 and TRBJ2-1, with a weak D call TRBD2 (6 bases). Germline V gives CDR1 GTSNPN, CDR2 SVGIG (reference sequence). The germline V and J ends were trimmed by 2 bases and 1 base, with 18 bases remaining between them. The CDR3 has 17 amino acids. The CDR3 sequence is CAWSNLASRRSYNEQFF. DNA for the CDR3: TGTGCCTGGAGTAACCTAGCGAGCCGCCGATCCTACAATGAGCAGTTCTTC.

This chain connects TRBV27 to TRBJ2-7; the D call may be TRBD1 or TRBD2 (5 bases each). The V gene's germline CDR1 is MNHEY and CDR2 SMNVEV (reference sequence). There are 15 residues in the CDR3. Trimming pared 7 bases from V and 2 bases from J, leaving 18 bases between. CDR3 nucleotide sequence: TGTGCCAGCACCCCTGGGGGTAGCGCAACCTACGAGCAGTACTTC. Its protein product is CASTPGGSATYEQYF.

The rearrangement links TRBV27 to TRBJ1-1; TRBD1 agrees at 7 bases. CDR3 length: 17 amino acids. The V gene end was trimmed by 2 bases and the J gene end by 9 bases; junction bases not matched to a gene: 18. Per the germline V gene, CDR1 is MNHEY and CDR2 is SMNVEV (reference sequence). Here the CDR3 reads CASSLTNLLGQPVKAFF. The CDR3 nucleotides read TGTGCCAGCAGTTTAACCAATCTGCTGGGACAGCCCGTGAAAGCTTTCTTT.

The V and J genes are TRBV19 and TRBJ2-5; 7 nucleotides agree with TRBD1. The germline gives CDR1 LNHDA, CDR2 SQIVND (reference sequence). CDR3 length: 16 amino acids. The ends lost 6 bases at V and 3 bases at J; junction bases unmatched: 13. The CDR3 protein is CASSHITGQEEETQYF. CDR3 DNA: TGTGCCAGTAGCCATATCACTGGACAGGAGGAAGAGACCCAGTACTTC.

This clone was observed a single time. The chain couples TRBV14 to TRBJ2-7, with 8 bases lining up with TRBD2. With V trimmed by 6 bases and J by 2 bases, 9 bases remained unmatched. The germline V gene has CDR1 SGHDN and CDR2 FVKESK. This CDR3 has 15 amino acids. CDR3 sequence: CASSRGTSGPYEQYF. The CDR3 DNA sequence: TGTGCCAGCAGTCGCGGAACTAGCGGACCCTACGAGCAGTACTTC.

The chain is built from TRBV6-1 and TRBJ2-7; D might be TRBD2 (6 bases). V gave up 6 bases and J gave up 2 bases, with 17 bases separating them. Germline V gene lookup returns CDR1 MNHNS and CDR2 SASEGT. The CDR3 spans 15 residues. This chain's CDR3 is CASSRPDRGTYEQYF. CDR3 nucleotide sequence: TGTGCCAGCAGCCGACCTGACCGGGGGACCTACGAGCAGTACTTC.

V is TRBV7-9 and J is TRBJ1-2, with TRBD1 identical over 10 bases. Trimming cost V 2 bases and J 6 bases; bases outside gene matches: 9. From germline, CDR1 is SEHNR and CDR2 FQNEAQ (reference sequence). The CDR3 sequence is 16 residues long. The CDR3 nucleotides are TGTGCCAGCAGCTTATACGGGACAGGGGACTCGGATGGCTACACCTTC. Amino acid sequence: CASSLYGTGDSDGYTF.

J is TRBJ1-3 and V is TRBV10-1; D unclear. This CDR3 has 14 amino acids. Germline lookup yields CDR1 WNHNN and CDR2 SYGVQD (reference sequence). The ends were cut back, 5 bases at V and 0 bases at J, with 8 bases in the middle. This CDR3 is CASSSGSSGNTIYF. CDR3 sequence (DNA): TGCGCCAGCAGTTCGGGGAGCTCTGGAAACACCATATATTTT.

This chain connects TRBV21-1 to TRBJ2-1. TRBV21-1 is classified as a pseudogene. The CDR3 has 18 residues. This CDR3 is CASSKDEGRGLTYNEQFF. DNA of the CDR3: TGTGCCAGCAGCAAAGATGAAGGGAGGGGGCTTACCTACAATGAGCAGTTCTTC.

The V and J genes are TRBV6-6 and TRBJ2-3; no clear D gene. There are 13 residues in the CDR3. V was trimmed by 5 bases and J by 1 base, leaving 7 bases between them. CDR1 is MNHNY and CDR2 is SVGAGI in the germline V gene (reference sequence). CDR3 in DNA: TGTGCCAGCAGTCCCCGGGGCACAGATACGCAGTATTTT. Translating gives CASSPRGTDTQYF.

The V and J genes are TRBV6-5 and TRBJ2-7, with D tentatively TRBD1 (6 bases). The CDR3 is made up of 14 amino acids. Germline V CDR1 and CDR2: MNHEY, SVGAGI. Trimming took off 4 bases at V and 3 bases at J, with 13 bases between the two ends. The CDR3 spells CASSSGGYLYEQYF. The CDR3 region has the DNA TGTGCCAGCAGTTCTGGGGGCTACCTCTACGAGCAGTACTTC.

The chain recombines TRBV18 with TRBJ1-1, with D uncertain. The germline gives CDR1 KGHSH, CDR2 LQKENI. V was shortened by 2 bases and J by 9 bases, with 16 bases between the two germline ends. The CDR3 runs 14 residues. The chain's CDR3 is CASSPVSNADKAFF. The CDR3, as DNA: TGTGCCAGCTCACCAGTTAGTAACGCCGACAAAGCTTTCTTT.

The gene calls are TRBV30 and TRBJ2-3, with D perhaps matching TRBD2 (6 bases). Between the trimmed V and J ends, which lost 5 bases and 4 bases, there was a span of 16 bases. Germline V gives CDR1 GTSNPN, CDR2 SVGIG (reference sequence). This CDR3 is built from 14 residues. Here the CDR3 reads CAWVRLVKSDTQYF. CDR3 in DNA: TGTGCCTGGGTCAGACTAGTGAAGTCAGATACGCAGTATTTT.

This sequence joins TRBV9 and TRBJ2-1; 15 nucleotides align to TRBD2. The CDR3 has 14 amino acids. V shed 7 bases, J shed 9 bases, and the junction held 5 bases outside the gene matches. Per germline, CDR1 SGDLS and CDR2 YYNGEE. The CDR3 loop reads CASGGLAGGGEQFF. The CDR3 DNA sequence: TGTGCCAGCGGGGGACTAGCGGGAGGAGGTGAGCAGTTCTTC.

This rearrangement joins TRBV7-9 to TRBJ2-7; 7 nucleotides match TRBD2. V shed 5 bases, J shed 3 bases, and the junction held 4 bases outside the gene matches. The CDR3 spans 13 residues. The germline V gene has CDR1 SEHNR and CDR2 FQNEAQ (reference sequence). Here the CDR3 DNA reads TGTGCCAGCAGCCCCGCGGGAGTCTACGAGCAGTACTTC. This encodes CASSPAGVYEQYF.

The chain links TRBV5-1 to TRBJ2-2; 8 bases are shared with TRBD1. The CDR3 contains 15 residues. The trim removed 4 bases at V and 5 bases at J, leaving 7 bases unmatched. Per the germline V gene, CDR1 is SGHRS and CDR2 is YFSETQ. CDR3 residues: CASSGTGSRTGELFF. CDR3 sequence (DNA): TGCGCCAGCAGCGGGACAGGAAGCCGTACCGGGGAGCTGTTTTTT.